The sequence of this T cell receptor (beta chain) was determined in a study of CD8+CD57+ T cells in acquired aplastic anemia. Whole-study context: Sorting CD4+ and CD8+ cells gave DNA averaging approximately 3 ug.

General observations from the study: Statistical testing detected no significant gap in CD8+ Simpson's diversity between patients and controls. Both patients and controls carried the same twenty-nine CD8+ CDR3 sequences.

In its sample, this clonotype was seen a few times. Antigen specificity is unknown. V was trimmed by 5 bases and J by 7 bases, leaving 6 bases between them. The CDR3 is made up of 11 amino acids. CDR1 and CDR2 (germline): SGHTA, FQGNSA. CDR3 and TCR beta VDJ profiling relied on a genomic DNA template. TCRdb re-called the reads with MiXCR, one entry per CDR3 protein. Among approximately 270,000 distinct CDR3 sequences listed, approximately 56% were seen once. This sequence was found in a human donor with severe aplastic anemia or a healthy control (not recorded which). The chain recombines TRBV7-2 with TRBJ1-5; D uncertain. The specimen sequenced was sorted CD4+, CD8+, or CD8+CD57+ T cells (not recorded which) from PBMCs. In DNA form, the CDR3 reads TGTGCCAGCAGCCGAGACCAGCCCCAGCATTTT. Encoded protein: CASSRDQPQHF.